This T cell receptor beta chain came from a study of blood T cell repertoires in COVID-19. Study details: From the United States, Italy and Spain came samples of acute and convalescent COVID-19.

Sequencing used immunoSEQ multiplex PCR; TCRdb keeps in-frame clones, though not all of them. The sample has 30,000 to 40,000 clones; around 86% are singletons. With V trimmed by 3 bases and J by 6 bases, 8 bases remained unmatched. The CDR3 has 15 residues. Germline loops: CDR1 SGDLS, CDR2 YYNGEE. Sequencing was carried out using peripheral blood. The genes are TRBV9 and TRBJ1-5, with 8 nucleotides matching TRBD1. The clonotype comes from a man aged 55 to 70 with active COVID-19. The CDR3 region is CASSAGQGLGQPQHF. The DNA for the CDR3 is TGTGCCAGCAGCGCCGGACAGGGCCTCGGTCAGCCCCAGCATTTT.